Listed below are T cell receptor beta chains from one sample, sequenced in a study of tumor and adjacent non-tumor tissue in lung cancer. TCRdb re-called the multiplex PCR reads with MiXCR, one entry per CDR3 protein. Of approximately 120,000 distinct CDR3 sequences in the sample, 62% were seen once. Material for sequencing was distant non-tumor lung tissue. All receptors derive from a man aged 55 to 70 with non-small cell lung cancer. Each CDR3 is given with its conserved first and last residue. The D gene is left open where the match is weak. Some rows have no size entry. The others give once, few or many, or a class for an expanded clone.

V,J,D,size,DNA,CDR3
TRBV4-3,TRBJ2-1,TRBD2,.,TGCGCCAGCAGACAACTGGCGGGAGAGAAGAGTGAGCAGTTTTTC,CASRQLAGEKSEQFF
TRBV12-3/TRBV12-4,TRBJ2-7,TRBD1,once,TGTGCCAGCAGTACCTCCGAGACAGGGCGGTCGGGCGAGCAGTACTTC,CASSTSETGRSGEQYF
TRBV11-3,TRBJ2-1,TRBD2,.,TGTGCCAGCAGCTGGGAAGGACTAGCGGATGATCAGTTTTTC,CASSWEGLADDQFF
TRBV6-1,TRBJ1-4,TRBD1,.,TGTGCCAGCAGTCAAATCAGGACAGGTGCTGAAAAACTGTTTTTT,CASSQIRTGAEKLFF
TRBV29-1,TRBJ2-5,TRBD1,few,TGCAGCGTAACTACAGGGGGAAGAGAGACCCAGTACTTC,CSVTTGGRETQYF
TRBV29-1,TRBJ2-1,.,.,TGTAGCGCGTGGACTGACAATGAGCAGATCTTC,CSAWTDNEQIF
TRBV5-1,TRBJ2-2,.,.,TGCGCCAGTCAGTCCGAAGGATTACGACTGACCGGGGAGCTGTTTTTT,CASQSEGLRLTGELFF
TRBV4-1,TRBJ2-7,.,.,TGTGCCAGCAGCCAAGGTTCAGGGTCCTCCTACGAGCAGCACTTC,CASSQGSGSSYEQHF
TRBV29-1,TRBJ2-1,.,.,TGCAGCGTTCCAGCGCGACCGGGGGAGTTCTTC,CSVPARPGEFF
TRBV14,TRBJ2-1,.,.,TGTGCCAGCAACTCCAACTTAGACAACGAGCAGATCTTC,CASNSNLDNEQIF
TRBV10-2,TRBJ1-1,.,.,TGCGCCAGCAGTGAGCCTCGGGGTTCGAGGAACACTGAGGCTTTCTTT,CASSEPRGSRNTEAFF
TRBV11-1,TRBJ2-7,TRBD1,once,TGTGCCAGCAGCACCGCGATACAGGGGCGTCACGAGCAGTACTTC,CASSTAIQGRHEQYF
TRBV12-3/TRBV12-4,TRBJ1-1,TRBD1,.,TGTGCCAGCAGTTTAACGCTCAGGGGGCGAACTGAAACTTTCTTT,CASSLTLRGRTETFF
TRBV29-1,TRBJ1-1,.,.,TGCAGCGTTGTCTTTGACACTGAAGCTTTCTTT,CSVVFDTEAFF
TRBV29-1,TRBJ2-3,.,.,TGTAGCGTAAACAAAAACACAGATACGCAGTATTTT,CSVNKNTDTQYF
TRBV12-3/TRBV12-4,TRBJ1-1,TRBD1,many,TGTGCCAGCAGTTTGGGGACAGACACCACTGAAGCTTTCTTT,CASSLGTDTTEAFF
TRBV6-2/TRBV6-3,TRBJ2-7,TRBD2,few,TGTGCTAGCAGCCCCACGGCGGGAGACAGCTACGAACATTACTTC,CASSPTAGDSYEHYF
TRBV7-9,TRBJ2-1,TRBD2,many,TGTGCCAGCAGCCCGACTAGCGGGAGAGGAAAGAATGAGCAGTTCTTC,CASSPTSGRGKNEQFF
TRBV12-3/TRBV12-4,TRBJ2-5,.,many,TGTGCCAGCAGTTTACGCCGGAGTGAGACCCAGTACTTC,CASSLRRSETQYF
TRBV5-6,TRBJ2-1,.,.,TGTGCCAGCAGCTTATTATTACGTGAGCAGTTCTTC,CASSLLLREQFF
TRBV11-3,TRBJ2-2,.,.,TGTGCCTGCAGCTTACAACACCTGAACACCGGGGAGCTGTTTTTC,CACSLQHLNTGELFF
TRBV29-1,TRBJ2-5,.,many,TGCAGCGCCGGTCGGACAGCCTCGGAGACCCAGTACTTC,CSAGRTASETQYF
TRBV6-6,TRBJ1-2,TRBD1,many,TGTGCCAGCACCTCCCCGCAGGGGGCTTACTATGGCTACACCTTC,CASTSPQGAYYGYTF